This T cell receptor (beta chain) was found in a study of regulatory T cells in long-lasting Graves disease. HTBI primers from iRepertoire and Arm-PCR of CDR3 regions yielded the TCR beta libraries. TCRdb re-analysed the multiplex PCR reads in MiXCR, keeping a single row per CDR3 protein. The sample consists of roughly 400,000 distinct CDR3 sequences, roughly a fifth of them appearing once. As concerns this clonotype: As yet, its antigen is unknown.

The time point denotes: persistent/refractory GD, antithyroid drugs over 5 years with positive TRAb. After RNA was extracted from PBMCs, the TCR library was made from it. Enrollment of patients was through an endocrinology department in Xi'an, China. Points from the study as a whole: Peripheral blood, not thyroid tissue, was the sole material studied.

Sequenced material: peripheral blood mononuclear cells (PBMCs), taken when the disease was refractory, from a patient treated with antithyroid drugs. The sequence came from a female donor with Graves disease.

The chain's CDR3 is CASSSPGLAGSEQYF. CDR3 bases: TGTGCCAGCAGCTCACCGGGACTAGCGGGATCCGAGCAGTACTTC. The rearrangement uses TRBV7-9 and TRBJ2-7, with 13 positions matching TRBD2. V dropped 4 bases and J dropped 6; count of bases not matched to a gene: 6. CDR3 size: 15 residues. The germline CDR1 and CDR2 sequences are SEHNR and FQNEAQ (reference sequence). Looking up the rest from reference TRBV7-9 and TRBJ2-7 gives the full variable domain: DTGVSQNPRHKITKRGQNVTFRCDPISEHNRLYWYRQTLGQGPEFLTYFQNEAQLEKSRLLSDRFSAERPKGSFSTLEIQRTEQGDSAMYLCASSSPGLAGSEQYFGPGTRLTVT.